This T cell receptor beta chain comes out of a study of cytomegalovirus exposure and HLA in healthy donors. Across the whole study: An analysis done earlier identified more than 100 million unique TCR beta sequences from 150 million to 200 million T cells. Broader study findings: Association with HLA alleles at 0.05 false discovery rate was found for roughly 17,000 TCR beta sequences in a later analysis. Segments of the TCR beta V type were, in most cases, productive about 87% or about 30% of the time in an earlier analysis.

Worth noting for this clone: Its antigen is currently unknown.

CDR1 is MNHNS, CDR2 SASEGT, per germline. CDR3 length equals 14 residues. J lost 6 bases, V lost 4 bases, and 3 bases had no gene match. Primers for the PCR totalled 60 Vbeta and 13 Jbeta. The assay was immunoSEQ multiplex PCR, and TCRdb's table has in-frame clones only and misses some. The top ten hold 0.71% of the sample, which has approximately 220,000 clones, over 80% seen once. The receptor comes from a boy aged 2 to 10 in good health and CMV-seronegative. V usage is TRBV6-1 and J usage is TRBJ2-7, with 13 bases aligning to TRBD2. The sequenced material came from PBMCs. The CDR3 is CASSGRLAGGEQYF. The CDR3 DNA reads as TGTGCCAGCAGTGGAAGACTAGCGGGAGGCGAGCAGTACTTC.